These 8 T cell receptor beta chains originate from one sample sequenced in a study of cytomegalovirus exposure and HLA in healthy donors. Primers: 60 Vbeta forward and 13 Jbeta reverse. The method was immunoSEQ multiplex PCR; TCRdb's version includes in-frame clones alone and lacks a portion of them. Of approximately 82,000 clones in the sample, 60% to 80% were seen once. The specimen sequenced was PBMCs. These receptors all come from a woman aged 50 to 65 in good health and CMV-seropositive.

The J gene is TRBJ2-7, the V gene TRBV15; 7 bases agree with TRBD1. Trimming removed 3 bases from V and 5 bases from J; junction bases left unmatched: 4. The germline V gene encodes CDR1 LNHNV and CDR2 YYDKDF (reference sequence). The length of the CDR3 is 13 residues. CDR3 loop: CATSSADRDEQYF. In DNA, the CDR3 is TGTGCCACCAGCAGCGCCGACAGGGACGAGCAGTACTTC.

This chain links TRBV7-9 with TRBJ1-1, with TRBD1 matching over 8 bases. The CDR3 is 12 residues long. V lost 10 bases and J lost 1; bases outside the gene matches: 2. Germline CDR1 and CDR2: SEHNR and FQNEAQ (reference sequence). The CDR3 DNA follows: TGTGCCACACAGGGGGGGAACACTGAAGCTTTCTTT. It yields the protein CATQGGNTEAFF.

The V call is TRBV13, the J call TRBJ1-1, with D uncertain. This CDR3 is 12 amino acids long. Per germline, CDR1 PRHDT and CDR2 FYEKMQ (reference sequence). The ends were cut back, 0 bases at V and 6 bases at J, with 5 bases in the middle. The CDR3: CASSLGIAEAFF. The DNA of the CDR3 is TGTGCCAGCAGCTTAGGAATAGCTGAAGCTTTCTTT.

V gene TRBV5-1 combines with J gene TRBJ2-5, with a tentative D call TRBD1 (5 bases). This CDR3 is built from 15 residues. Per germline, CDR1 SGHRS and CDR2 YFSETQ. The ends were cut back, 0 bases at V and 2 bases at J, with 11 bases in the middle. The CDR3 coding sequence is TGCGCCAGCAGCTTGGAAGGCAGGGTACAAGAGACCCAGTACTTC. Translated: CASSLEGRVQETQYF. Using reference TRBV5-1 and TRBJ2-5 for the parts outside the CDR3, the full variable domain is KAGVTQTPRYLIKTRGQQVTLSCSPISGHRSVSWYQQTPGQGLQFLFEYFSETQRNKGNFPGRFSGRQFSNSRSEMNVSTLELGDSALYLCASSLEGRVQETQYFGPGTRLLVL.

There are a few counts of this clone. The rearrangement links TRBV30 to TRBJ2-1; no clear D gene. Germline V gene data show CDR1 as GTSNPN and CDR2 as SVGIG (reference sequence). This CDR3 is built from 10 residues. Trimming removed 0 bases from V and 10 bases from J, with 4 bases in between. CDR3 coding DNA: TGTGCCTGGAGTGTCCAAGAGCAGTTCTTC. The encoded protein is CAWSVQEQFF.

This clone was recorded a few times. CDR3 nucleotide sequence: TGCGCCAGCGGGACTAGCGGTAGCGGGACGCAGTATTTT. It yields the protein CASGTSGSGTQYF. The chain recombines TRBV10-1 with TRBJ2-3; 11 bases map to TRBD2. Trimming took 8 bases from V and 9 from J; bases not matched to a gene: 7. The CDR3 has 13 residues. Germline-derived CDR1 and CDR2 are WNHNN and SYGVQD (reference sequence).

This chain connects TRBV7-6 to TRBJ1-2; the D gene is possibly TRBD1 (5 bases). This CDR3 spans 14 amino acids. Trimming took 1 base from V and 5 from J, leaving 11 bases between them. Germline-derived CDR1 and CDR2 are SGHVS and FNYEAQ. The DNA of the CDR3 is TGTGCCAGCAGCTTAGGTGGGGCTATTTATGGCTACACCTTC. Translating gives CASSLGGAIYGYTF.

This clone was picked up a small number of times. The chain uses TRBV7-3 and TRBJ2-4, with a possible D match to TRBD2 (6 bases). The CDR3 length is 16 residues. Deletions cut 1 base from V and 7 bases from J, with 17 bases between. Germline V gene data show CDR1 as SGHTA and CDR2 as FQGTGA. Here the CDR3 reads CASSLIGTGELNIQYF. The CDR3 DNA reads TGTGCCAGCAGCTTAATCGGGACGGGAGAGTTGAACATTCAGTACTTC.